This T cell receptor (beta chain) was obtained from a study of vaccination and CD4 T cells after COVID-19. Study information: SARS-CoV-2 positivity in convalescent patients was established by nasal swab PCR; some ten had mild and one severe disease. Timing of post-vaccine sample collection was a median about 76 days after dose two, with a range of 14 to 241.

Germline CDR1 MNHEY, CDR2 SVGAGI. The CDR3 spans 17 residues. V was shortened by 3 bases and J by 5 bases, with 22 bases between the two germline ends. Comments on this clonotype: Antigen unknown.

The Oncomine TCR Beta short-read assay was applied to DNA of cultured CD4+ T cells. TCRdb reanalysed the PCR reads using MiXCR and keeps one entry per CDR3 protein. The sample gives roughly 15,000 distinct CDR3 sequences, about 40% of which show up once; 3% to 4.5% is in the top ten. As for treatment: roughly 10-day PBMC culture with coronavirus spike peptide pools or control peptides (ViraFEST assay). The receptor was derived from a human donor who had recovered from COVID-19. Specimen: CD4+ T cells from blood, cultured in vitro. The chain carries TRBV6-5 and TRBJ2-5; possibly TRBD1 for D (5 bases). The CDR3 is CASSYVGVRPGRETQYF. CDR3 DNA: TGTGCCAGCAGTTATGTAGGGGTTCGTCCGGGCAGGGAGACCCAGTACTTC.